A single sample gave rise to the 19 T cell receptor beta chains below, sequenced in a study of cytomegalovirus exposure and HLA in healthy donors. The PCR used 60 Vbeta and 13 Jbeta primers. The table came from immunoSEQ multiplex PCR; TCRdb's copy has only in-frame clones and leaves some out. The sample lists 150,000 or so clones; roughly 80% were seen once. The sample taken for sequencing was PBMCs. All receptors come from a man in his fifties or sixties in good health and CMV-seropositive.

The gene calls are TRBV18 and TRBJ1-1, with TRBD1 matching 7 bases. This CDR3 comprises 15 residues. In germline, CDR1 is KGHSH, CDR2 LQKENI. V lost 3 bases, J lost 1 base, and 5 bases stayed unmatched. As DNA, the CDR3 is TGTGCCAGCTCACCGAGGACAGGAGGGAACACTGAAGCTTTCTTT. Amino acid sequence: CASSPRTGGNTEAFF.

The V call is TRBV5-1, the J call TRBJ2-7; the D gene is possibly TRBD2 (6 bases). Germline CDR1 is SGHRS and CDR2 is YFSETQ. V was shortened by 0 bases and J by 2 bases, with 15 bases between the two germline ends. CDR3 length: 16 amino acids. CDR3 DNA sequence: TGCGCCAGCAGCTTGGTGGCGGGGTCCTCCACCTACGAGCAGTACTTC. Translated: CASSLVAGSSTYEQYF. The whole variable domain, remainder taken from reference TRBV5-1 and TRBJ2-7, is KAGVTQTPRYLIKTRGQQVTLSCSPISGHRSVSWYQQTPGQGLQFLFEYFSETQRNKGNFPGRFSGRQFSNSRSEMNVSTLELGDSALYLCASSLVAGSSTYEQYFGPGTRLTVT.

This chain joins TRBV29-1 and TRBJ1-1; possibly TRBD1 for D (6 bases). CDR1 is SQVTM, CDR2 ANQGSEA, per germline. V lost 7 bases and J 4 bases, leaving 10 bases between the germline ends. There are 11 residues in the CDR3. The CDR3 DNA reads TGCAGCGCCCGACAGGCCACTGAAGCTTTCTTT. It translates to CSARQATEAFF.

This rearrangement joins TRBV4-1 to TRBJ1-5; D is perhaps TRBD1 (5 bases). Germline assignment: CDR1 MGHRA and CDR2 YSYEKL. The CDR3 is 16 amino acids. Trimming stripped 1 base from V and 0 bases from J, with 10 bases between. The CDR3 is CASSQGQSYSNQPQHF. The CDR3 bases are TGCGCCAGCAGCCAAGGACAGAGTTATAGCAATCAGCCCCAGCATTTT.

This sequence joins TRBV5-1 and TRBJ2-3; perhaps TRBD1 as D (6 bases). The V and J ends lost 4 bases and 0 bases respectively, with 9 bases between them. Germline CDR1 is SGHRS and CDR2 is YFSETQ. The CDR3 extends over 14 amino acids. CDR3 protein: CASSTGHSTDTQYF. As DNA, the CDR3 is TGCGCCAGCAGCACGGGACATAGCACAGATACGCAGTATTTT.

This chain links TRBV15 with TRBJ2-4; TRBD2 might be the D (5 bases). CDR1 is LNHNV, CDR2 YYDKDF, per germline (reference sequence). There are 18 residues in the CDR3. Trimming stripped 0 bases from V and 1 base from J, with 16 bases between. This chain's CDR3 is CATSRDGRGIGAKNIQYF. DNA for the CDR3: TGTGCCACCAGCAGAGATGGTCGGGGAATTGGGGCCAAAAACATTCAGTACTTC. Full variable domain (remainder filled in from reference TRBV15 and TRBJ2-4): DAMVIQNPRYQVTQFGKPVTLSCSQTLNHNVMYWYQQKSSQAPKLLFHYYDKDFNNEADTPDNFQSRRPNTSFCFLDIRSPGLGDTAMYLCATSRDGRGIGAKNIQYFGAGTRLSVL.

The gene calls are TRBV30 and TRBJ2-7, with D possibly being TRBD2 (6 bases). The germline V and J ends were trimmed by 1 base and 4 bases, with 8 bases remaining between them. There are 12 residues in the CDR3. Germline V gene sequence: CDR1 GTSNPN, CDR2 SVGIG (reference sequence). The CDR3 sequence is CAWSAGEYEQYF. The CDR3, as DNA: TGTGCCTGGAGTGCGGGAGAGTACGAGCAGTACTTC.

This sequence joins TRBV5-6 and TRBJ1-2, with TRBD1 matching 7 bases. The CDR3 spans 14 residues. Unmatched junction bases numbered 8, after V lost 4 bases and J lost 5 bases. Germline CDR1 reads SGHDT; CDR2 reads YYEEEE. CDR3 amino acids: CASSPAQGRYGYTF. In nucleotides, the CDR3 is TGTGCCAGCAGCCCCGCACAGGGGAGGTATGGCTACACCTTC.

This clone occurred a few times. CDR3 sequence: CASRGQGQPQHF. Here the CDR3 DNA reads TGTGCCAGCAGAGGACAGGGCCAGCCCCAGCATTTT. The rearrangement joins TRBV6-5 to TRBJ1-5, with TRBD1 identical over 8 bases. The CDR3 sequence is 12 residues long. CDR1 is MNHEY, CDR2 SVGAGI, per germline. V was clipped by 6 bases and J by 7 bases; unmatched bases: 2.

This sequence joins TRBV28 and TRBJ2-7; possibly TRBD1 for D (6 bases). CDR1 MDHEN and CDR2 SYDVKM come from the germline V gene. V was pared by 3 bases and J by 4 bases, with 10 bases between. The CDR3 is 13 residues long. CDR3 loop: CASSLEQGYEQYF. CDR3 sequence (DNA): TGTGCCAGCAGTTTGGAGCAGGGGTACGAGCAGTACTTC.

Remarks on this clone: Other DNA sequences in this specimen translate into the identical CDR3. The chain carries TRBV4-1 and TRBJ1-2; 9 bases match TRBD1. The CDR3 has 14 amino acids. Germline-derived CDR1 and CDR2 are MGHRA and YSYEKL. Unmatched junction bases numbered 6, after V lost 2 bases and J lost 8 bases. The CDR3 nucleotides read TGCGCCAGCAGCCAAAGGACAGGGGCAGGCGGCTACACCTTC. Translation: CASSQRTGAGGYTF.

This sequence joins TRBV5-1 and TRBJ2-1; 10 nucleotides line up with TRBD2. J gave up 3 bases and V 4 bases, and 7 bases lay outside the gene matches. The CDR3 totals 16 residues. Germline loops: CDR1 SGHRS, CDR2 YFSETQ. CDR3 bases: TGCGCCAGCAGCGGACGGAGCGGGGGGGACTACAATGAGCAGTTCTTC. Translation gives CASSGRSGGDYNEQFF. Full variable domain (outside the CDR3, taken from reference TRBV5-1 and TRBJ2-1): KAGVTQTPRYLIKTRGQQVTLSCSPISGHRSVSWYQQTPGQGLQFLFEYFSETQRNKGNFPGRFSGRQFSNSRSEMNVSTLELGDSALYLCASSGRSGGDYNEQFFGPGTRLTVL.

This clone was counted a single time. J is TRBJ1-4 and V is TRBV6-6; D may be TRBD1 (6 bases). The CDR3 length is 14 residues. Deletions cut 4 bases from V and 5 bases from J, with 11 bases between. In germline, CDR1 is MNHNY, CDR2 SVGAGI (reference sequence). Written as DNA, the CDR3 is TGTGCCAGCAGTTCGAGACAGGACAATGAAAAACTGTTTTTT. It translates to CASSSRQDNEKLFF.

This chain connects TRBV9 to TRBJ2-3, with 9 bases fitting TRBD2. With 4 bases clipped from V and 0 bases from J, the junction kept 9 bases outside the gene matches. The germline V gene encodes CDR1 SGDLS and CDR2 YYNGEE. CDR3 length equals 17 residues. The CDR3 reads CASSFLGSGGSTDTQYF. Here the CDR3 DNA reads TGTGCCAGCAGCTTCCTCGGTAGCGGGGGTAGCACAGATACGCAGTATTTT. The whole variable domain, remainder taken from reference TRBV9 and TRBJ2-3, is DSGVTQTPKHLITATGQRVTLRCSPRSGDLSVYWYQQSLDQGLQFLIQYYNGEERAKGNILERFSAQQFPDLHSELNLSSLELGDSALYFCASSFLGSGGSTDTQYFGPGTRLTVL.

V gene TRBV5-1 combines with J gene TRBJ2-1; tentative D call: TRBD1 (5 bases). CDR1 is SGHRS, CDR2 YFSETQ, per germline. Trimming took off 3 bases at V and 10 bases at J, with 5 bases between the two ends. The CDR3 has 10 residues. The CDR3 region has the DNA TGCGCCAGCAGCTCAGGGGAGCAGTTCTTC. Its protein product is CASSSGEQFF.

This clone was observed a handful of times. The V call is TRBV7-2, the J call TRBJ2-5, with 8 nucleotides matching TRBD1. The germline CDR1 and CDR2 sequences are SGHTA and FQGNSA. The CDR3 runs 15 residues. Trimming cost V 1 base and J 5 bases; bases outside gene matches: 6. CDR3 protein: CASSLEQGAWETQYF. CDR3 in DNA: TGTGCCAGCAGCTTAGAGCAGGGGGCGTGGGAGACCCAGTACTTC.

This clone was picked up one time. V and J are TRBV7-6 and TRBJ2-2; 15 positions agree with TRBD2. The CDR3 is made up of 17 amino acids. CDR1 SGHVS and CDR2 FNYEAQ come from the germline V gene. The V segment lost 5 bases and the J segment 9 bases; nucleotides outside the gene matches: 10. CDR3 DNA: TGTGCCAGCAGCCGGACTAGCGGGAGGGCCCAGGGTCGGGAGCTGTTTTTT. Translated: CASSRTSGRAQGRELFF.

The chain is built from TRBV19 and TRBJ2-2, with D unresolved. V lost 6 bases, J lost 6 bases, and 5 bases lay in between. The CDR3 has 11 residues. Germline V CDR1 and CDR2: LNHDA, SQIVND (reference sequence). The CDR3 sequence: CASRLAGELFF. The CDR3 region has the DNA TGTGCCAGTAGACTTGCCGGGGAGCTGTTTTTT.

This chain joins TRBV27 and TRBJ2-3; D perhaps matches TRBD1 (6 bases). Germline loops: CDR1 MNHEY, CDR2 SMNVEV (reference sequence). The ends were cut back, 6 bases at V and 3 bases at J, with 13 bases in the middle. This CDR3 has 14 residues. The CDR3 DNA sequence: TGTGCCAGCAGCCTGGGGGCACCTACAGATACGCAGTATTTT. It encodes CASSLGAPTDTQYF.